Listed below are T cell receptor beta chains from one sample, sequenced in a study of CD8 T cells in Susac syndrome. TCRdb called the immunoSEQ multiplex PCR reads again in MiXCR, with one record for every CDR3 protein. Of 95,000 to 150,000 distinct CDR3 sequences listed, roughly 95% were seen once; the top ten hold roughly 0.14%. Sequenced input: CD4+ T cells from PBMCs. These receptors came from a human donor with Susac syndrome. The CDR3 runs from the conserved cysteine through the conserved F or W. A D gene is named only where the DNA matches it firmly. Clone size is shown for a subset of rows, as once, few, many or a class of expanded clone.

V gene,J gene,D gene,clone size,CDR3 DNA,CDR3 protein
TRBV20-1,TRBJ2-7,TRBD1,NA,TGCAGTGCTAGAGGGGACAGGGACTACGAGCAGTACTTC,CSARGDRDYEQYF
TRBV14,TRBJ2-2,NA,NA,TGTGCCAGCAGCCAAGGGCTAGCGCCATGGAGGAACACCGGGGAGCTGTTTTTT,CASSQGLAPWRNTGELFF
TRBV5-4,TRBJ2-7,TRBD2,few,TGTGCCAGCAGCTCCGGGACTAGCGGACCCTACGAGCAGTACTTC,CASSSGTSGPYEQYF
TRBV29-1,TRBJ1-2,NA,NA,TGCAGCGTTGCCAGGGCCGCCTATGGCTACACCTTC,CSVARAAYGYTF
TRBV14,TRBJ2-5,NA,once,TGTGCCAGCGGCGAGTTGGGGAAAGAGACCCAGTACTTC,CASGELGKETQYF
TRBV29-1,TRBJ1-5,NA,NA,TGCAGCGTTGGAGACAGTAGCAATCAGCCCCAGCATTTT,CSVGDSSNQPQHF
TRBV11-2,TRBJ1-1,NA,NA,TGTGCCAGCAGCTTAGTCAGGGCGAACACTGAAGCTTTCTTT,CASSLVRANTEAFF
TRBV29-1,TRBJ2-1,TRBD2,NA,TGCAGCGTTGTACCCCTGACTAGCGGGAGGGCCGGGGCCTACAATGAGCAGTTCTTC,CSVVPLTSGRAGAYNEQFF
TRBV30,TRBJ2-5,TRBD2,NA,TGTGCCTGGGCTCCGGGACTAGCGGGAGTAGAGACCCAGTACTTC,CAWAPGLAGVETQYF
TRBV20-1,TRBJ2-3,TRBD2,NA,TGCAGTGCCAGCGGGACTAGCGGGAGAAGGGGCACAGATACGCAGTATTTT,CSASGTSGRRGTDTQYF
TRBV20-1,TRBJ2-1,TRBD2,NA,TGCAGTGCTACACAATTAGCGGGAGGGACCTACAATGAGCAGTTCTTC,CSATQLAGGTYNEQFF
TRBV27,TRBJ2-5,TRBD1,NA,TGTGCCAGCGGGCGACCAGACAGGGGTGCGGAGACCCAGTACTTC,CASGRPDRGAETQYF
TRBV6-1,TRBJ1-2,TRBD1,NA,TGTGCCAGCAGTCTGGGACAGGGGACCTCTAACTATGGCTACACCTTC,CASSLGQGTSNYGYTF
TRBV5-1,TRBJ2-3,NA,NA,TGCGCCAGCAGCCCCCTAGGGGCCGACTTGGGAGATACGCAGTATTTT,CASSPLGADLGDTQYF
TRBV5-4,TRBJ2-1,NA,NA,TGTGCCAGCAGCCTTTATGATTCGAGTGAGCAGTTCTTC,CASSLYDSSEQFF
TRBV7-9,TRBJ2-1,NA,NA,TGTGCCAGTGCAGGGACTGTTTACAATGAGCAGTTCTTC,CASAGTVYNEQFF
TRBV4-2,TRBJ2-7,TRBD2,NA,TGTGCCAGCAGCCGAGTTACGGGACTAGAATCCTACGAGCAGTACTTC,CASSRVTGLESYEQYF
TRBV25-1,TRBJ1-2,NA,NA,TGTGCCAGCAGTGGTTACGGGGGGCTTGGCGGCTACACCTTC,CASSGYGGLGGYTF
TRBV30,TRBJ1-2,TRBD1,NA,TGTGCCTGGAGTGTAAAGGGGGCCGGAGGCTACACCTTC,CAWSVKGAGGYTF
TRBV5-6,TRBJ1-2,TRBD1,NA,TGTGCCAGCAGCTTGGGGGGACAGTACTATGGCTACACCTTC,CASSLGGQYYGYTF
TRBV28,TRBJ2-5,NA,NA,TGTGCCAGCAGTTTAATTAGAGAAGGAACGGGAGAGACCCAGTACTTC,CASSLIREGTGETQYF
TRBV5-4,TRBJ2-3,NA,once,TGTGCCAGCAGCTTCAGACAGAACACAGATACGCAGTATTTT,CASSFRQNTDTQYF
TRBV3-1,TRBJ1-2,NA,few,TGTGCCAGCAGCCAAGAGTATGGCTACACCTTC,CASSQEYGYTF
TRBV20-1,TRBJ2-5,NA,few,TGCAGTGCTAGAGGAGGGGGGGAGACCCAGTACTTC,CSARGGGETQYF
TRBV20-1,TRBJ1-3,NA,NA,TGCAGTGCTACGGAAAGGGTGAACACCATATATTTT,CSATERVNTIYF
TRBV11-2,TRBJ1-2,NA,NA,TGTGCCAGCAGCTCGCTCTATGGCTACACCTTC,CASSSLYGYTF
TRBV5-1,TRBJ2-7,TRBD1,NA,TGCGCCAGCAGCTTGGAGGACAGGACCTACGAGCAGTACTTC,CASSLEDRTYEQYF
TRBV3-1,TRBJ1-1,NA,NA,TGTGCCAGCAGCCAACGGGGAGGTACTGAAGCTTTCTTT,CASSQRGGTEAFF
TRBV29-1,TRBJ2-7,NA,NA,TGCAGCGCCCAGGGGAGCTCCTACGAGCAGTACTTC,CSAQGSSYEQYF
TRBV6-6,TRBJ2-5,NA,NA,TGTGCCAGCAGTTACAAGCACCGCCGGGAGACCCAGTACTTC,CASSYKHRRETQYF
TRBV29-1,TRBJ2-1,NA,NA,TGCAGCGTTAAGGGGCTTCTAAGGGATGAGCAGTTCTTC,CSVKGLLRDEQFF
TRBV28,TRBJ2-5,TRBD2,NA,TGTGCCAGCAGTTCACGGACTAGCGGGAGAGCGGAGACCCAGTACTTC,CASSSRTSGRAETQYF
TRBV25-1,TRBJ2-4,NA,NA,TGTGCCAGCAGTGAATCCTCACCCGGGGTGGACATTCAGTACTTC,CASSESSPGVDIQYF
TRBV6-2/TRBV6-3,TRBJ2-6,TRBD1,NA,TGTGCCAGCATCCAAACCTCCTACGACAGGGGGCACGGGGCCAACGTCCTGACTTTC,CASIQTSYDRGHGANVLTF
TRBV28,TRBJ1-1,TRBD1,NA,TGTGCCAGCAGTTTAGAAGGCAGGGGGTTCACTGAAGCTTTCTTT,CASSLEGRGFTEAFF
TRBV6-2/TRBV6-3,TRBJ2-7,TRBD1,NA,TGTGCCAGCTGGGCTTTGGGACAGGAGGGGGAGCAGTACTTC,CASWALGQEGEQYF
TRBV12-3/TRBV12-4,TRBJ1-2,TRBD1,NA,TGTGCCAGCTCACCTGGACAGGGGTATGGCTACACCTTC,CASSPGQGYGYTF
TRBV28,TRBJ2-5,TRBD1,NA,TGTGCCAGCAGCTGGGACAGGGAGGAGACCCAGTACTTC,CASSWDREETQYF
TRBV2,TRBJ1-1,NA,NA,TGTGCCAGCAGTCCCCCAAGAAGGACTGAAGCTTTCTTT,CASSPPRRTEAFF
TRBV20-1,TRBJ2-3,NA,NA,TGCAGTGCGCAGGGACTTAACGGAGCAGATACGCAGTATTTT,CSAQGLNGADTQYF
TRBV20-1,TRBJ1-2,NA,NA,TGCAGTGCTAGAGGGGGCAGGGAAGGATTTGGCTACACCTTC,CSARGGREGFGYTF
TRBV29-1,TRBJ2-7,NA,NA,TGCAGCGTTACTAACGCGTACACGGTCGAGCAGTACTTC,CSVTNAYTVEQYF
TRBV18,TRBJ1-2,NA,NA,TGTGCCAGCTCACCGCAGGGGACCGGCTACACCTTC,CASSPQGTGYTF
TRBV6-5,TRBJ1-5,NA,NA,TGTGCCAGCAGTGCCCCGGGTTGGCATCAGCCCCAGCATTTT,CASSAPGWHQPQHF
TRBV28,TRBJ1-5,TRBD1,once,TGTGCCAGCAGTTTGGGTTTGGACAGGCTTTCCAATCAGCCCCAGCATTTT,CASSLGLDRLSNQPQHF